Listed here are 3 T cell receptor beta chains from one sample, sequenced in a study of blood T cell repertoires in COVID-19. Generated by immunoSEQ multiplex PCR, the TCRdb table keeps only in-frame clones and is missing some. The sample yields approximately 60,000 clones, around four fifths seen once. The sample taken for sequencing was peripheral blood. The receptors originated from a man aged 55 to 70 with COVID-19, enrolled during active disease.

The chain joins TRBV7-3 to TRBJ1-2; perhaps TRBD1 as D (5 bases). Germline CDR1 SGHTA, CDR2 FQGTGA. The CDR3 is 13 amino acids. Trimming removed 0 bases from V and 3 bases from J, with 5 bases in between. CDR3 amino acids: CASSLTGDYGYTF. Here the CDR3 DNA reads TGTGCCAGCAGCTTAACAGGGGACTATGGCTACACCTTC.

This clone was recorded only once. The rearrangement joins TRBV3-1 (or the pseudogene TRBV3-2) to TRBJ2-5; D possibly corresponds to TRBD2 (7 bases). V lost 4 bases and J lost 5, with 20 bases in between. This CDR3 spans 16 amino acids. Germline CDR1 reads LGHDT; CDR2 reads YNNKEL (reference sequence). Written as DNA, the CDR3 is TGTGCCAGCAGCCGGAAACTAGCGCCTCAGGGGGAGACCCAGTACTTC. It yields the protein CASSRKLAPQGETQYF.

This clone has a single count. The V and J genes are TRBV6-5 and TRBJ2-7; 7 bases fit TRBD1. The CDR3 totals 16 residues. V shed 0 bases and J 6 bases; nucleotides not matched to a gene: 11. Germline values: CDR1 MNHEY, CDR2 SVGAGI. This CDR3 is CASSYSPRQGPSEQYF. The CDR3 region has the DNA TGTGCCAGCAGTTACTCGCCGAGACAGGGTCCTAGCGAGCAGTACTTC.